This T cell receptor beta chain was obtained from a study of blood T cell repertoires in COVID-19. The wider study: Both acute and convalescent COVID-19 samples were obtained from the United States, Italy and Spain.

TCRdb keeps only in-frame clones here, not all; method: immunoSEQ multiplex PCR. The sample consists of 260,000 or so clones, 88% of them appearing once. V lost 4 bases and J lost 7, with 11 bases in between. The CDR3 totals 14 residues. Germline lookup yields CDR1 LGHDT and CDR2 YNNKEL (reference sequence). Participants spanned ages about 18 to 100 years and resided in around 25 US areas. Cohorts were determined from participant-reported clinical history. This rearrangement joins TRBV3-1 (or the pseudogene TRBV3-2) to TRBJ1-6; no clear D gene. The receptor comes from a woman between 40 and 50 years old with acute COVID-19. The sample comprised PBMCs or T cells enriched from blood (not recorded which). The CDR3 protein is CASSPVGGNSPLHF. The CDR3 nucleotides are TGTGCCAGCAGCCCAGTCGGAGGCAATTCACCCCTCCACTTT.